This is a list of T cell receptor beta chains from one sample in a study of cytomegalovirus exposure and HLA in healthy donors. Data came from immunoSEQ multiplex PCR; TCRdb stores just in-frame clones and leaves some out. The table includes under 100,000 clones, less than 65% detected once. The specimen was PBMCs. The receptor set was obtained from a woman under 40 in good health and CMV-seropositive. Each CDR3 is given with its conserved first and last residue. Fields, in order: V gene, clone size, J gene, D gene, CDR3 DNA, CDR3 protein. The D gene is left open where the match is weak. Clone size is stated in some rows and not others, as once, few, many or a class when expanded.

TRBV19	NA	TRBJ2-3	NA	TGTGCCACCTCTATCCACTCTAGCACAGATACGCAGTATTTT	CATSIHSSTDTQYF
TRBV27	NA	TRBJ2-7	TRBD2	TGTGCCAGCAGCCGGACTAGCGGGTTCTACGAGCAGTACTTC	CASSRTSGFYEQYF
TRBV2	NA	TRBJ1-6	NA	TGTGCCAGCACCGAAGGCGGTAATAATTCACCCCTCCACTTT	CASTEGGNNSPLHF
TRBV30	NA	TRBJ2-7	NA	TGTGCCTGGAGGGCAGGGGTCGGCTCCTACGAGCAGTACTTC	CAWRAGVGSYEQYF
TRBV7-2	NA	TRBJ2-7	TRBD1	TGTGCCAGCACTGCCCTTACCGGGACAGGGGGAGAGCAGTACTTC	CASTALTGTGGEQYF
TRBV6-5	NA	TRBJ1-5	TRBD1	TGTGCCAGCAGCCGGGACAGGCAAATTCAGCCCCAGCATTTT	CASSRDRQIQPQHF
TRBV9	NA	TRBJ2-7	TRBD1	TGTGCCAGCAGCACCGACAGGGCCCACGAGCAGTACTTC	CASSTDRAHEQYF
TRBV2	few	TRBJ2-1	TRBD1	TGTGCCAGCAGTGGGGGGATACGGAACAGGGGGGATGAGCAGTTCTTC	CASSGGIRNRGDEQFF
TRBV9	NA	TRBJ2-1	TRBD2	TGTGCCAGCAGCTCCCTCAGCGGGGGGCAGTTCTTC	CASSSLSGGQFF
TRBV4-1	few	TRBJ1-1	NA	TGCGCCAGCAGCCAGACCCGGGTGGACACTGAAGCTTTCTTT	CASSQTRVDTEAFF
TRBV30	few	TRBJ1-2	NA	TGTGCCTGGATGGTAGCGGACTATGGCTACACCTTC	CAWMVADYGYTF
TRBV7-2	few	TRBJ2-7	TRBD1	TGTGCCAGCAGCTTGAGACCGGGACAGGGAAACTACGAGCAGTACTTC	CASSLRPGQGNYEQYF
TRBV7-9	NA	TRBJ2-3	NA	TGTGCCAGCAGCTTAGAAGGGGGCACAGATACGCAGTATTTT	CASSLEGGTDTQYF
TRBV29-1	few	TRBJ1-1	NA	TGCAGCGTCACCAGGGGTACTGAAGCTTTCTTT	CSVTRGTEAFF
TRBV15	NA	TRBJ2-2	NA	TGTGCCACCAGCAGAGAGCGGGCAGGGGATGGCCGGGAGCTGTTTTTT	CATSRERAGDGRELFF
TRBV5-6	NA	TRBJ2-7	NA	TGTGCCAGCAGCTCACCAGTCGCAGGGGCTGAGCAGTACTTC	CASSSPVAGAEQYF
TRBV7-9	NA	TRBJ2-2	NA	TGTGCCAGCAGCTTAGGGGCAGCCTCCGGGGAGCTGTTTTTT	CASSLGAASGELFF
TRBV27	few	TRBJ2-7	TRBD1	TGTGCCAGCAGTTTGCTCAGACAGGGTTCCTACGAGCAGTACTTC	CASSLLRQGSYEQYF
TRBV6-4	few	TRBJ2-3	NA	TGTGCCAGCAGTGACTTGGGCGGGGGCACAGATACGCAGTATTTT	CASSDLGGGTDTQYF
TRBV7-9	NA	TRBJ1-4	NA	TGTTCCAGCAGCTTAGTACAGACAACTAATGAAAAACTGTTTTTT	CSSSLVQTTNEKLFF
TRBV6-5	NA	TRBJ2-7	NA	TGTGCCAGCAGTACAGGTAGACTGAGCTCCTACGAGCAGTACTTC	CASSTGRLSSYEQYF
TRBV7-3	NA	TRBJ2-1	TRBD2	TGTGCCAGCAGCCCGGGACTAGCGGGGGTCCCAGGCTACAATGAGCAGTTCTTC	CASSPGLAGVPGYNEQFF
TRBV10-3	NA	TRBJ2-5	TRBD2	TGTGCCATAAGCGCGGGGGTCTCGCAAGAGACCCAGTACTTC	CAISAGVSQETQYF
TRBV19	NA	TRBJ2-1	TRBD1	TGTGCCACGCAACGGACAGGGGGTATCGATGAGCAGTTCTTC	CATQRTGGIDEQFF